This T cell receptor (beta chain) was documented in a study of blood T cell repertoires in COVID-19. Study overall: PBMCs, B-cell-depleted T cells, or T cells provided the cDNA or gDNA that made up the material.

V lost 5 bases and J lost 4; bases outside the gene matches: 7. This CDR3 contains 15 residues. Per germline, CDR1 MNHEY and CDR2 SMNVEV (reference sequence). Participants were aged about 18 to 90 years, lived in roughly 25 US areas, and enrolled virtually. In the original analysis: Amplification with reference gene primers provided the estimates of nucleated cell counts. Method: immunoSEQ multiplex PCR; TCRdb's copy keeps in-frame clones and lacks some. V and J calls and clone size follow that table, whereas D and trimming were derived from the DNA. This repertoire shows some 270,000 clones, over 75% found once; its top ten account for around 9.8%.

The sample comprised PBMCs or T cells enriched from blood (not recorded which). The J gene is TRBJ1-2, the V gene TRBV27; 10 bases are shared with TRBD1. The receptor comes from a woman aged 45-65 years with acute COVID-19. The CDR3 loop reads CASSLTDRGGYGYTF. The CDR3, as DNA: TGTGCCAGCAGTCTTACGGACAGGGGGGGCTATGGCTACACCTTC.